The sequence of this T cell receptor (beta chain) was determined in a study of cytomegalovirus exposure and HLA in healthy donors. PCR involved 60 Vbeta and 13 Jbeta primers. Method: immunoSEQ multiplex PCR; TCRdb's copy keeps in-frame clones and lacks some. This table holds some 170,000 clones, around four fifths found once. Trimming left V 4 bases short and J 6 bases short, with 21 bases between. The V gene's germline CDR1 is MDHEN and CDR2 SYDVKM. The CDR3 has 17 residues. Details on this clone: Antigen specificity is unknown.

Whole-study findings and limits: The only immune exposure information that was available was CMV serostatus. Being productive about 90% or about 30% of the time was typical of most TCR beta V segments in an earlier analysis. With later analysis, a missense DCLRE1C variant became linked to TCR beta V- and J-gene trimming.

The rearrangement joins TRBV28 to TRBJ2-2; TRBD2 might be the D (6 bases). What was sequenced was PBMCs. The source is a woman between 18 and 29 years old in good health and CMV-seronegative. CDR3 nucleotides: TGTGCCAGCAGTTATGGACGGGGGAACATCGCGGCCGGGGAGCTGTTTTTT. This sequence encodes CASSYGRGNIAAGELFF.